This T cell receptor (beta chain) originates from a study of patients and donors after allogeneic stem cell transplantation. TCRdb independently ran MiXCR on the RT-PCR reads; one entry per CDR3 protein. Of a few hundred thousand distinct CDR3 sequences in the sample, 38% were seen once. The receptor was isolated from a human donor who was either an allogeneic HSCT recipient or a stem cell or donor lymphocyte infusion donor (not recorded which). It is not recorded whose cells these are; they may come from a transplant donor. The sequenced sample was blood, either unsorted or a sorted T cell fraction (not recorded which).

CDR3 in DNA: TGTGCCAGCAGCTTCGGAGCAGCTCTCTATGGCTACACCTTC. Protein sequence: CASSFGAALYGYTF. The chain is built from TRBV7-8 and TRBJ1-2, with D hard to call. This CDR3 is built from 14 residues. CDR1 is SGHVS and CDR2 is FQNEAQ in the germline V gene. V gave up 3 bases and J gave up 4 bases, with 12 bases separating them.